Only a few counts were recorded for the clone carrying this T cell receptor beta chain. The data stem from a study of blood T cell repertoires in COVID-19. Study-wide background: Both acute and convalescent COVID-19 samples were obtained from the United States, Italy and Spain.

Repertoires were generated with immunoSEQ multiplex PCR, while TCRdb's copy carries only in-frame clones and drops some. This table holds tens of thousands of clones, over 75% found once. CDR3 length: 16 residues. V shed 0 bases and J shed 0 bases, with 10 bases lying between them. The V gene's germline CDR1 is SGHRS and CDR2 YFSETQ. The sequence came from a human donor with active COVID-19. The donor label of this sample is uncertain. V is TRBV5-1 and J is TRBJ1-3; perhaps TRBD1 as D (6 bases). The sequenced sample consisted of peripheral blood. In nucleotides, the CDR3 is TGCGCCAGCAGCTTGGGGGACAATCCCTCTGGAAACACCATATATTTT. This gives the protein CASSLGDNPSGNTIYF.